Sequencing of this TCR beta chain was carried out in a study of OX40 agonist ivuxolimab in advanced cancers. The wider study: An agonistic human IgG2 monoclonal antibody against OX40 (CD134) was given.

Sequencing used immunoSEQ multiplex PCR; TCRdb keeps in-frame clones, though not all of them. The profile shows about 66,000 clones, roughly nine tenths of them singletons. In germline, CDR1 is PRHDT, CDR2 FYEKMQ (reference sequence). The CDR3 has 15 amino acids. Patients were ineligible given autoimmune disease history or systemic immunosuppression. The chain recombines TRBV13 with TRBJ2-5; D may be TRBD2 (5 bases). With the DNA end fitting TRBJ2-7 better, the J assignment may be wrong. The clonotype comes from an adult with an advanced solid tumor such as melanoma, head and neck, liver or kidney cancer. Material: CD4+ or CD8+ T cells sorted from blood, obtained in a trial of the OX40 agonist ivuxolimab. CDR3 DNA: TGTGCCAGCAGCCGGTGGACTCTCCCGCCCTACGAGCAGTACTTC. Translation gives CASSRWTLPPYEQYF.